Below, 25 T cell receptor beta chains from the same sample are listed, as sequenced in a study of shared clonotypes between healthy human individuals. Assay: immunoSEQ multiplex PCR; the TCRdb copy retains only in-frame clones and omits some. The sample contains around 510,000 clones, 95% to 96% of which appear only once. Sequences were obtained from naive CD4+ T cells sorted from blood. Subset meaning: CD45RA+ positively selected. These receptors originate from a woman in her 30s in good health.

The CDR3 nucleotides are TGCGCCAGCAGCCAACACCAGAGCTTCGGCCAAGAGACCCAGTACTTC. It is translated as CASSQHQSFGQETQYF. This chain connects TRBV5-1 to TRBJ2-5; D gene unclear. The CDR3 extends over 16 amino acids. Germline CDR1 is SGHRS and CDR2 is YFSETQ. Trimming removed 4 bases from V and 1 base from J, with 17 bases in between.

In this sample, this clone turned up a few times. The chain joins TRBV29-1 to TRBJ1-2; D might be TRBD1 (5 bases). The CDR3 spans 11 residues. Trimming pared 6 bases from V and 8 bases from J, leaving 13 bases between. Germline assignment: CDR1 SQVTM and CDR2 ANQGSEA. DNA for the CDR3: TGCAGCGTGGGTCCCCAGGGCGGCTACACCTTC. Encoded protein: CSVGPQGGYTF. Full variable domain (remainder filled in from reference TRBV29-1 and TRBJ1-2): SAVISQKPSRDICQRGTSLTIQCQVDSQVTMMFWYRQQPGQSLTLIATANQGSEATYESGFVIDKFPISRPNLTFSTLTVSNMSPEDSSIYLCSVGPQGGYTFGSGTRLTVV.

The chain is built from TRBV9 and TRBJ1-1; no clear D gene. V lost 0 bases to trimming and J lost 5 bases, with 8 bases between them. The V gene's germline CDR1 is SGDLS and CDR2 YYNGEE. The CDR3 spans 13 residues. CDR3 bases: TGTGCCAGCAGCGTAGCTACCGGGACTGAAGCTTTCTTT. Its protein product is CASSVATGTEAFF.

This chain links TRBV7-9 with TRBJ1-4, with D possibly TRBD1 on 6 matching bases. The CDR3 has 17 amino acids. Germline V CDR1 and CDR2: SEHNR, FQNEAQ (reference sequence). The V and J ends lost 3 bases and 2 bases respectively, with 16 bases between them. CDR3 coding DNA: TGTGCCAGCAGCTTCCAACAGGGCTTTGGGACTAATGAAAAACTGTTTTTT. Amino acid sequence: CASSFQQGFGTNEKLFF. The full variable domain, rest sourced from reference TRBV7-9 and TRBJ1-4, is DTGVSQNPRHKITKRGQNVTFRCDPISEHNRLYWYRQTLGQGPEFLTYFQNEAQLEKSRLLSDRFSAERPKGSFSTLEIQRTEQGDSAMYLCASSFQQGFGTNEKLFFGSGTQLSVL.

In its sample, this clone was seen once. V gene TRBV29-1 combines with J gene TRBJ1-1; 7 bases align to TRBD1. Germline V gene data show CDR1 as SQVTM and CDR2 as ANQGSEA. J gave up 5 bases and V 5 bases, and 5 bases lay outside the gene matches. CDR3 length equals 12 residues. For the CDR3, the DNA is TGCAGCGTTAGACAGGGTAGGACTGAAGCTTTCTTT. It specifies CSVRQGRTEAFF.

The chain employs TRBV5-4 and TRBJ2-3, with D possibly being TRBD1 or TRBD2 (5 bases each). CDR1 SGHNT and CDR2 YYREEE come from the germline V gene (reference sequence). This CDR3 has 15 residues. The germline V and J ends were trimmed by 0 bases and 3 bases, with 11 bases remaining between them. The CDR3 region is CASSLDGTETDTQYF. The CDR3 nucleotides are TGTGCCAGCAGCTTGGACGGGACCGAAACAGATACGCAGTATTTT.

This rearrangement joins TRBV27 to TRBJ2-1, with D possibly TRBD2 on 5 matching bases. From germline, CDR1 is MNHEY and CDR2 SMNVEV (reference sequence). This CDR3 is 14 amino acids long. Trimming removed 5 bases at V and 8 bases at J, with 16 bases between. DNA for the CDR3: TGTGCCAGCAGTCGGTGGGTAGGAGGAGATGAGCAGTTCTTC. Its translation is CASSRWVGGDEQFF.

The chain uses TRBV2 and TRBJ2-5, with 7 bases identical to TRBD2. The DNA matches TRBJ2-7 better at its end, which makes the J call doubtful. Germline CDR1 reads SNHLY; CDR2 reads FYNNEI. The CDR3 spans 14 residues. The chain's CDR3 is CASLRLADGYEQYF. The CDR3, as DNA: TGTGCCAGTTTGAGGCTAGCGGACGGCTACGAGCAGTACTTC.

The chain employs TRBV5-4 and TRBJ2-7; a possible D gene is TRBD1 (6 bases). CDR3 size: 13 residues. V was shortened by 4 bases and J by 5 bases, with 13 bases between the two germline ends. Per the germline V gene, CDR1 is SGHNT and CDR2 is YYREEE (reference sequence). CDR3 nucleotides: TGTGCCAGCAGCGGGACACAGGGTAACGAGCAGTACTTC. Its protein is CASSGTQGNEQYF.

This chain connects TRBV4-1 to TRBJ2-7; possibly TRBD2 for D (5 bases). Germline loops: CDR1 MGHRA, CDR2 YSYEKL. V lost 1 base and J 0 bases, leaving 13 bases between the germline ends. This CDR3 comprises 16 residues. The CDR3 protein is CASSQAPGLDSYEQYF. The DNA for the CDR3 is TGCGCCAGCAGCCAAGCCCCCGGACTGGACTCCTACGAGCAGTACTTC.

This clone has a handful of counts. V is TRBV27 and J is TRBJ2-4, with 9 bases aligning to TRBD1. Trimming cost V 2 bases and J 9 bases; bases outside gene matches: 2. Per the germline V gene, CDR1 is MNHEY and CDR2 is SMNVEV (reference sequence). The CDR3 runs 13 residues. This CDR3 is CASSLDRGGIQYF. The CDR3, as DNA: TGTGCCAGCAGTTTAGACAGGGGGGGCATTCAGTACTTC.

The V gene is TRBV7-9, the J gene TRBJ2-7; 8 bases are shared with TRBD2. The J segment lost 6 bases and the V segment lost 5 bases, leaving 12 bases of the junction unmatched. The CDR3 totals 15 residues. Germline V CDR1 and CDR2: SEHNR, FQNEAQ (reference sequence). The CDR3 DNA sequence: TGTGCCAGCAGCCAAGCGGGAGTGGAACACGGCGAGCAGTACTTC. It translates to CASSQAGVEHGEQYF.

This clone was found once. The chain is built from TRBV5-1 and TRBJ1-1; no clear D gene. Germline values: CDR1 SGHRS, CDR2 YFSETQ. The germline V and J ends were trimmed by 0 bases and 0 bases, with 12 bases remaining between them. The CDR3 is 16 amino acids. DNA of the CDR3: TGCGCCAGCAGCTTGGTTTGGGGAAGGATGAACACTGAAGCTTTCTTT. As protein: CASSLVWGRMNTEAFF.

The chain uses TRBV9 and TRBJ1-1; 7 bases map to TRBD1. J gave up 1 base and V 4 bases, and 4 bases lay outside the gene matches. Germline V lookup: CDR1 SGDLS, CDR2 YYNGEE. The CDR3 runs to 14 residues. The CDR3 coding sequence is TGTGCCAGCAGCCCACGGACAGGGAACACTGAAGCTTTCTTT. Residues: CASSPRTGNTEAFF.

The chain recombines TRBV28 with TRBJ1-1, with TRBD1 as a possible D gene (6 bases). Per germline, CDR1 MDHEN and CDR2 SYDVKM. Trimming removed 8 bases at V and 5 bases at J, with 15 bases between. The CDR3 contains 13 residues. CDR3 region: CASGRGARTEAFF. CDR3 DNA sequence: TGTGCCAGCGGGAGGGGGGCGCGGACTGAAGCTTTCTTT.

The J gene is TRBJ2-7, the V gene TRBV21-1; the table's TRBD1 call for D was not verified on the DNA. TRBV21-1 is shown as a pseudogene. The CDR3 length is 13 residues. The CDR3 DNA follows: TGTGCCAGCACCCCCCCAGGGGAAAACGAGCAGTACTTC. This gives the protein CASTPPGENEQYF.

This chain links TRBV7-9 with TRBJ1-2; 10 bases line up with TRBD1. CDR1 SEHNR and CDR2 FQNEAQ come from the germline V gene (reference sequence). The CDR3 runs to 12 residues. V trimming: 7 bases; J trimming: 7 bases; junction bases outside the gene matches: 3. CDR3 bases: TGTGCCAGCAAAGGGACAGGGGTTGGCTACACCTTC. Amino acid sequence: CASKGTGVGYTF.

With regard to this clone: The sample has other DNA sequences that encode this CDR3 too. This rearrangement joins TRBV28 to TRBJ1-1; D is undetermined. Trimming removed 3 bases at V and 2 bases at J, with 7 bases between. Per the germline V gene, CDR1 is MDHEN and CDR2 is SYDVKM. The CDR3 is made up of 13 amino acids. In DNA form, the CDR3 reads TGTGCCAGCAGTTTCTCTGTAAACACTGAAGCTTTCTTT. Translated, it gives CASSFSVNTEAFF.

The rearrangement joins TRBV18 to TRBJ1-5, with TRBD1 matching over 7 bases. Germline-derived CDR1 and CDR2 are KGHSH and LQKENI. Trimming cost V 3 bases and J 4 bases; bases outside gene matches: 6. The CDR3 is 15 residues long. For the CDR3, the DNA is TGTGCCAGCTCACCGAACGGACAGGTTAATCAGCCCCAGCATTTT. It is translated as CASSPNGQVNQPQHF. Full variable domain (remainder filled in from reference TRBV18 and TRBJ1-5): NAGVMQNPRHLVRRRGQEARLRCSPMKGHSHVYWYRQLPEEGLKFMVYLQKENIIDESGMPKERFSAEFPKEGPSILRIQQVVRGDSAAYFCASSPNGQVNQPQHFGDGTRLSIL.

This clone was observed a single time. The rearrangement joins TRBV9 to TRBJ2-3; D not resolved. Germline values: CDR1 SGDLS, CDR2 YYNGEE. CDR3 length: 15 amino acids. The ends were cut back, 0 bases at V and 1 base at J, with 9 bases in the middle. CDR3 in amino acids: CASSVVWTGTDTQYF. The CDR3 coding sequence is TGTGCCAGCAGCGTAGTTTGGACGGGCACAGATACGCAGTATTTT.

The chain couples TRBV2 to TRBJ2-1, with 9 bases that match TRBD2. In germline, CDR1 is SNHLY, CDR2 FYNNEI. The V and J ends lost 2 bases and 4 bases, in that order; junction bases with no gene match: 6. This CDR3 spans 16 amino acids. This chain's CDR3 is CASSEFGGRAYNEQFF. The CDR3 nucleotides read TGTGCCAGCAGTGAATTTGGCGGGAGGGCGTACAATGAGCAGTTCTTC.

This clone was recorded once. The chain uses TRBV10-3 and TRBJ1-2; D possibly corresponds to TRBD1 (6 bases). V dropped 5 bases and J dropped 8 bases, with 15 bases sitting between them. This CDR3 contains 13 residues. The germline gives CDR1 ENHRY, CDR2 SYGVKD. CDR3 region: CAISSDRPAGYTF. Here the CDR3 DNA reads TGTGCCATCAGTTCGGACAGACCGGCGGGCTACACCTTC.

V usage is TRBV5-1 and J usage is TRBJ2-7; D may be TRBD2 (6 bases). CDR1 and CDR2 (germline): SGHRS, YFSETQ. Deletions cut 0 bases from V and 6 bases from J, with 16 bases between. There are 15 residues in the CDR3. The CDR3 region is CASSLAAGYLTEQYF. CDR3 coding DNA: TGCGCCAGCAGCTTGGCCGCGGGATACTTAACCGAGCAGTACTTC. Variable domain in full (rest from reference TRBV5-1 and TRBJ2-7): KAGVTQTPRYLIKTRGQQVTLSCSPISGHRSVSWYQQTPGQGLQFLFEYFSETQRNKGNFPGRFSGRQFSNSRSEMNVSTLELGDSALYLCASSLAAGYLTEQYFGPGTRLTVT.

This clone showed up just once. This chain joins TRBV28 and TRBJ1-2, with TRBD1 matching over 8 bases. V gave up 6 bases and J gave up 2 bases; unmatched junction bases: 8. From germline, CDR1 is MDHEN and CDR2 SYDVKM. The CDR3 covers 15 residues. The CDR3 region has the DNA TGTGCCAGCAGATCCACCAGGGGGCCGAACTATGGCTACACCTTC. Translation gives CASRSTRGPNYGYTF.

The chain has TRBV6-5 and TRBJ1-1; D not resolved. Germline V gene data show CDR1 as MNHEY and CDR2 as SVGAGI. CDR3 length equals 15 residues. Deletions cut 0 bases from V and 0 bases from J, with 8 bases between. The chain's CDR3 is CASSYSRGMNTEAFF. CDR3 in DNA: TGTGCCAGCAGTTACTCTAGAGGTATGAACACTGAAGCTTTCTTT.